Listed below are T cell receptor beta chains from one sample, sequenced in a study of OX40 agonist ivuxolimab in advanced cancers. TCRdb's table, derived via immunoSEQ multiplex PCR, lists solely in-frame clones and lacks some. Of roughly 59,000 clones in the sample, around 92% were seen once. The starting material was CD4+ or CD8+ T cells sorted from blood, obtained in a trial of the OX40 agonist ivuxolimab. All receptors come from an adult with an advanced solid tumor such as melanoma, head and neck, liver or kidney cancer. Each CDR3 is given without its conserved first and last residue.

12,TRBJ2-2,TRBV29-1,SVFLTRNTGELF
12,TRBJ2-1,TRBV4-3,ASSRAGWGSEQF
13,TRBJ2-5,TRBV10-3,AIGSGEKYQETQY
12,TRBJ2-4,TRBV29-1,SVEKEGSKNIQY
14,TRBJ2-4,TRBV9,ASSVEDRYGKNIQY
12,TRBJ2-1,TRBV6-5,ASSWTGYGNEQF
13,TRBJ2-4,TRBV7-8,ASSLVASGRDIQY
16,TRBJ2-7,TRBV7-6,ASSLVAGLAGGSYEQY
14,TRBJ2-6,TRBV19,ASSPEEGHGANVLT
14,TRBJ2-3,TRBV13,ASSLSLAGDTDTQY
10,TRBJ1-5,TRBV19,ASSIGQQPQH
15,TRBJ2-1,TRBV7-3,ASSLLAGDSSYNEQF
11,TRBJ1-2,TRBV28,ASSPGTVYGYT
12,TRBJ1-1,TRBV5-1,ASSFGQGGTEAF
15,TRBJ2-6,TRBV9,ASSVGGTASGANVLT
11,TRBJ1-1,TRBV9,ASSVGSDTEAF
12,TRBJ1-4,TRBV19,ASSSHGPYEKLF
11,TRBJ2-7,TRBV28,ASSLSSGSEQY
12,TRBJ2-3,TRBV7-3,ASSLIGGTDTQY
11,TRBJ2-7,TRBV5-5,ASSFGEAYEQY
15,TRBJ1-1,TRBV11-2,ASSSEVIWGANTEAF
13,TRBJ2-1,TRBV19,ASSLAGGPGNEQF